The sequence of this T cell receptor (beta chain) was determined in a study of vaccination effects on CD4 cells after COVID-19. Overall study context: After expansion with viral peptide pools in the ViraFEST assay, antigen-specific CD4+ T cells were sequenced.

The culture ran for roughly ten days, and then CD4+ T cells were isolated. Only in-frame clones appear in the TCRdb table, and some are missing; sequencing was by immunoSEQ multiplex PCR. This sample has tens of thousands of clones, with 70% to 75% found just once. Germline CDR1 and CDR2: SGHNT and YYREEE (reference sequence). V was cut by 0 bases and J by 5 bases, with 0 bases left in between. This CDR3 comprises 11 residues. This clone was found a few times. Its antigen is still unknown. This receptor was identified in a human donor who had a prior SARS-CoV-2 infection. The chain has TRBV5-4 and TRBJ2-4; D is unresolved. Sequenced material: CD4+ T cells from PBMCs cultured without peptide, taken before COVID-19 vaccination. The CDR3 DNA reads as TGTGCCAGCAGCTTGGAAAACATTCAGTACTTC. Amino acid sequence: CASSLENIQYF.